One sample yielded the 30 T cell receptor beta chains listed below, sequenced in a study of human T cells and chemical hapten exposure. TCRdb reprocessed the RACE reads with MiXCR, giving one entry per CDR3 protein. The profile covers about 250,000 distinct CDR3 sequences, with around 7.3% appearing a single time and around 1.2% taken by the ten largest. Documented time point: pre-sensitization, week 0. Indicated treatment: therapeutic diphenylcyclopropenone sensitization with weekly scalp DPC. The sequences come from whole blood, collected in connection with sensitization to the hapten diphenylcyclopropenone (DPC). The receptor source for this set is a man in his late teens or twenties with alopecia areata. Some clones in this sample may be carry-over from other donors' samples.

Ten or more counts support this clonotype. V usage is TRBV7-9 and J usage is TRBJ2-1, with 8 bases fitting TRBD2. The CDR3 loop spans 16 amino acids. Germline CDR1 reads SEHNR; CDR2 reads FQNEAQ (reference sequence). J was trimmed by 7 bases and V by 5 bases; bases with no gene match: 13. The CDR3 loop is CASSLGLAGRSNEQFF. The DNA of the CDR3 is TGTGCCAGCAGCCTCGGCCTAGCGGGTCGATCGAATGAGCAGTTCTTC.

In its sample, this clonotype was seen a few times. The J gene is TRBJ1-5, the V gene TRBV5-1; D is unclear. The CDR3 is 14 residues long. The germline V gene encodes CDR1 SGHRS and CDR2 YFSETQ. Trimming left V 0 bases short and J 9 bases short, with 13 bases between. The CDR3 reads CASSLVGVEGPQHF. The DNA of the CDR3 is TGCGCCAGCAGCTTGGTTGGGGTGGAGGGGCCCCAGCATTTT.

This clonotype was detected only a few times. The chain has TRBV20-1 and TRBJ1-4; D may be TRBD1 (5 bases). The ends were cut back, 0 bases at V and 0 bases at J, with 5 bases in the middle. The germline V gene has CDR1 DFQATT and CDR2 SNEGSKA (reference sequence). The CDR3 consists of 14 residues. CDR3 amino acids: CSARETATNEKLFF. Here the CDR3 DNA reads TGCAGTGCTAGAGAGACAGCAACTAATGAAAAACTGTTTTTT.

This clonotype was recorded at least ten times. The chain couples TRBV7-9 to TRBJ2-7; TRBD1 matches at 9 bases. CDR3 length: 14 amino acids. Germline assignment: CDR1 SEHNR and CDR2 FQNEAQ (reference sequence). After removal of 8 bases from V and 5 bases from J, the junction contained 10 bases not matched to a gene. CDR3 region: CASGQGFRGNEQYV. As DNA, the CDR3 is TGTGCCAGCGGACAGGGGTTCAGGGGCAACGAGCAGTACGTC.

This clonotype was observed many times. The chain employs TRBV29-1 and TRBJ1-1; D remains ambiguous. The CDR3 totals 13 residues. Germline CDR1 SQVTM, CDR2 ANQGSEA. Trimming pared 2 bases from V and 7 bases from J, leaving 14 bases between. CDR3 amino acids: CSVEKGRMFEAFF. CDR3 coding DNA: TGCAGCGTTGAAAAAGGGAGGATGTTTGAAGCTTTCTTT.

This clonotype has ten or more counts. The chain is built from TRBV9 and TRBJ2-2; 8 nucleotides match TRBD2. V was pared by 3 bases and J by 6 bases, with 10 bases of the junction left unmatched. The CDR3 has 16 residues. The V gene's germline CDR1 is SGDLS and CDR2 YYNGEE. The CDR3 loop is CASSGAGGVKSGELFF. In nucleotides, the CDR3 is TGTGCCAGCAGCGGTGCGGGGGGCGTAAAATCCGGGGAGCTGTTTTTT. Supplemented by reference TRBV9 and TRBJ2-2, the full variable domain reads DSGVTQTPKHLITATGQRVTLRCSPRSGDLSVYWYQQSLDQGLQFLIQYYNGEERAKGNILERFSAQQFPDLHSELNLSSLELGDSALYFCASSGAGGVKSGELFFGEGSRLTVL.

The chain carries TRBV5-6 and TRBJ1-3; 7 nucleotides line up with TRBD1. Germline-derived CDR1 and CDR2 are SGHDT and YYEEEE. V was clipped by 4 bases and J by 4 bases; unmatched bases: 5. CDR3 length: 14 amino acids. CDR3 sequence reads: CASSLGTEGNTIYF. CDR3 in DNA: TGTGCCAGCAGCCTTGGGACAGAAGGAAACACCATATATTTT. Combining the CDR3 with reference TRBV5-6 and TRBJ1-3 gives the whole variable domain DAGVTQSPTHLIKTRGQQVTLRCSPKSGHDTVSWYQQALGQGPQFIFQYYEEEERQRGNFPDRFSGHQFPNYSSELNVNALLLGDSALYLCASSLGTEGNTIYFGEGSWLTVV.

This clonotype was observed a handful of times. The J gene is TRBJ1-2, the V gene TRBV6-5, with TRBD1 matching 11 bases. The V gene end was trimmed by 6 bases and the J gene end by 0 bases; junction bases not matched to a gene: 15. Germline CDR1 reads MNHEY; CDR2 reads SVGAGI. The length of the CDR3 is 19 residues. CDR3 DNA: TGTGCCAGCAGAGAATTCTCCGGGACAGGGGGAGTCACTAACTATGGCTACACCTTC. This codes for CASREFSGTGGVTNYGYTF.

As concerns this clonotype: This clone may be a read error of a much larger clone one base away. The chain recombines TRBV5-1 with TRBJ2-1; no clear D. The CDR3 has 16 residues. The germline CDR1 and CDR2 sequences are SGHRS and YFSETQ. CDR3 in amino acids: CTSPSSYWSSYNEQFF. CDR3 nucleotides: TGCACCAGCCCTTCCTCTTACTGGAGCTCCTACAATGAGCAGTTCTTC.

The V call is TRBV24-1, the J call TRBJ2-2, with 8 nucleotides matching TRBD1. Germline loops: CDR1 KGHDR, CDR2 SFDVKD. The CDR3 consists of 15 residues. V lost 7 bases, J lost 5 bases, and 8 bases stayed unmatched. This chain's CDR3 is CATSEQGVYTGELFF. The CDR3 bases are TGTGCCACCAGCGAACAGGGGGTGTATACCGGGGAGCTGTTTTTT.

This clonotype showed up many times. The chain joins TRBV5-5 to TRBJ1-6, with a tentative D call TRBD1 (5 bases). Germline V gene lookup returns CDR1 SGHKS and CDR2 YYEKEE (reference sequence). CDR3 size: 17 residues. V was trimmed by 3 bases and J by 7 bases, leaving 20 bases between them. The CDR3 nucleotides are TGTGCCAGCAGCTCAACAGCTTCAGGGAACCTAAATTCACCCCTCCACTTT. This gives the protein CASSSTASGNLNSPLHF.

This clonotype has a handful of counts. The rearrangement joins TRBV5-6 to TRBJ2-1; D is unclear. Germline CDR1 and CDR2: SGHDT and YYEEEE. The CDR3 has 15 residues. Trimming removed 3 bases from V and 1 base from J, with 11 bases in between. For the CDR3, the DNA is TGTGCCAGCAGCTGGCCCGCCCTGTCCTACAATGAGCAGTTCTTC. This sequence encodes CASSWPALSYNEQFF.

This clonotype was picked up a small number of times. The chain couples TRBV29-1 to TRBJ2-7; D is perhaps TRBD1 (5 bases). Trimming stripped 2 bases from V and 3 bases from J, with 14 bases between. The CDR3 sequence is 14 residues long. Germline lookup yields CDR1 SQVTM and CDR2 ANQGSEA. The CDR3 bases are TGCAGCGTTGAACCTAGGCAGGGATTCTACGAGCAGTACGTC. This gives the protein CSVEPRQGFYEQYV.

The CDR3 coding sequence is TGTGCCAGTAGTATGGATCGGGGGTTGAGCAATCAGCCCCAGCATTTT. Its protein is CASSMDRGLSNQPQHF. The chain combines TRBV19 with TRBJ1-5, with D possibly TRBD1 on 5 matching bases. The CDR3 is 16 residues long. Trimming cost V 3 bases and J 1 base, with 13 bases left between them. From germline, CDR1 is LNHDA and CDR2 SQIVND (reference sequence).

In its sample, this clonotype was seen many times. This chain joins TRBV29-1 and TRBJ2-5; D gene uncertain. V lost 1 base and J 5 bases, leaving 8 bases between the germline ends. CDR1 and CDR2 from the germline V gene are SQVTM and ANQGSEA. The length of the CDR3 is 12 residues. DNA of the CDR3: TGCAGCGTTGAAGGTGGGCTGGAGACCCAGTACTTC. Encoded protein: CSVEGGLETQYF.

The gene calls are TRBV28 and TRBJ2-4; D may correspond to TRBD1 or TRBD2 (5 bases each). The ends were cut back, 4 bases at V and 1 base at J, with 11 bases in the middle. From germline, CDR1 is MDHEN and CDR2 SYDVKM. This CDR3 has 15 amino acids. The CDR3 DNA follows: TGTGCCAGCAGTTCCGGGACCGAGGCCAAAAACATTCAGTACTTC. This codes for CASSSGTEAKNIQYF.

This chain uses TRBV20-1 with TRBJ1-6; no clear D gene. Germline V CDR1 and CDR2: DFQATT, SNEGSKA (reference sequence). The V end was cut by 5 bases, the J end by 7 bases, with 12 bases between. This CDR3 is built from 13 residues. The CDR3 here is CSASIRSNSPLHF. The CDR3 region has the DNA TGCAGTGCTTCGATCAGGTCCAATTCACCCCTCCACTTT.

This clonotype has more than one count but fewer than ten. The chain links TRBV12-3 or TRBV12-4 to TRBJ2-3, with 7 bases that match TRBD1. The J segment lost 5 bases and the V segment lost 7 bases, leaving 9 bases of the junction unmatched. The CDR3 is 14 residues long. This chain's CDR3 is CASTKGQSEDTQYF. CDR3 DNA sequence: TGTGCCAGCACCAAGGGACAGTCCGAAGATACGCAGTATTTT.

The chain carries TRBV10-3 and TRBJ2-7; perhaps TRBD1 as D (5 bases). Trimming left V 5 bases short and J 3 bases short, with 11 bases between. This CDR3 is 13 amino acids long. Germline assignment: CDR1 ENHRY and CDR2 SYGVKD. CDR3 region: CAISLQDNYEQYV. The CDR3 DNA follows: TGTGCCATCAGTTTGCAGGACAACTACGAGCAGTACGTC.

V is TRBV20-1 and J is TRBJ2-7; the D gene is possibly TRBD1 (5 bases). The CDR3 runs 13 residues. Trimming removed 1 base at V and 2 bases at J, with 9 bases between. In germline, CDR1 is DFQATT, CDR2 SNEGSKA (reference sequence). In nucleotides, the CDR3 is TGCAGTGCTAGAGTAGCAGGGCCCTACGAGCAGTACTTC. This sequence encodes CSARVAGPYEQYF.

This clonotype occurred many times. The V gene is TRBV6-6, the J gene TRBJ1-2; D remains unclear. Germline CDR1 and CDR2: MNHNY and SVGAGI (reference sequence). Trimming removed 7 bases from V and 7 bases from J, with 13 bases in between. The CDR3 extends over 12 amino acids. Here the CDR3 reads CASTLEGTGYTF. The CDR3 coding sequence is TGTGCCAGCACCCTCGAAGGTACTGGCTACACCTTC.

The chain is built from TRBV11-1 and TRBJ2-5; possibly TRBD2 for D (7 bases). V lost 3 bases and J 5 bases, leaving 22 bases between the germline ends. Germline lookup yields CDR1 SGHAT and CDR2 FQDESV (reference sequence). The CDR3 is 17 amino acids. CDR3 sequence (DNA): TGTGCCAGCAGCTTGGGGACGGGGGGCCGTGAATCGGAGACCCAGTACTTC. Protein: CASSLGTGGRESETQYF.

This rearrangement joins TRBV9 to TRBJ2-7, with D tentatively TRBD2 (7 bases). The V and J ends lost 0 bases and 2 bases respectively, with 9 bases between them. The CDR3 sequence is 14 residues long. Germline loops: CDR1 SGDLS, CDR2 YYNGEE. The CDR3 nucleotides are TGTGCCAGCAGCGTAGACGGGGGGCCCTACGAGCAGTACTTC. It yields the protein CASSVDGGPYEQYF.

There are many counts of this clonotype. This chain joins TRBV6-2 or TRBV6-3 and TRBJ2-7; D gene unclear. From germline, CDR1 is MNHEY and CDR2 SVGEGT. This CDR3 has 11 amino acids. The V gene lost 6 bases and the J gene lost 0 bases, with 3 bases spanning the gap. The CDR3 reads CASSPSYEQYF. In DNA, the CDR3 is TGTGCCAGCAGCCCCTCCTACGAGCAGTACTTC.

This clonotype was seen only a few times. This chain connects TRBV6-6 to TRBJ2-2; possibly TRBD2 for D (5 bases). V shed 0 bases and J shed 5 bases, with 10 bases lying between them. This CDR3 contains 15 residues. Per the germline V gene, CDR1 is MNHNY and CDR2 is SVGAGI (reference sequence). The CDR3 DNA sequence: TGTGCCAGCAGTTACTCTGGGAGTCTAACCGGGGAGCTGTTTTTT. Its protein product is CASSYSGSLTGELFF.

The V and J genes are TRBV4-3 and TRBJ1-5, with D unresolved. The germline V gene has CDR1 LGHNA and CDR2 YSLEER. CDR3 length: 13 amino acids. Trimming left V 0 bases short and J 8 bases short, with 8 bases between. The CDR3 loop is CASSQDPWEPQHF. CDR3 sequence (DNA): TGCGCCAGCAGCCAAGATCCGTGGGAGCCCCAGCATTTT.

The V gene is TRBV10-3, the J gene TRBJ2-2; TRBD1 agrees at 8 bases. The germline V gene has CDR1 ENHRY and CDR2 SYGVKD. The length of the CDR3 is 16 residues. V shed 0 bases and J 4 bases; nucleotides not matched to a gene: 4. The CDR3, as DNA: TGTGCCATCAGTGAGTCTGGCAGGGGGCCCACCGGGGAGCTGTTTTTT. This encodes CAISESGRGPTGELFF.

This clonotype has a handful of counts. J is TRBJ1-1 and V is TRBV29-1; a weak D match, TRBD1 (6 bases). V was pared by 4 bases and J by 2 bases, with 17 bases between. This CDR3 is built from 15 residues. From germline, CDR1 is SQVTM and CDR2 ANQGSEA. The CDR3 here is CSVVPQDRQNTEAFF. The DNA of the CDR3 is TGCAGCGTTGTACCCCAGGACAGACAAAACACTGAAGCTTTCTTT.

This clonotype appeared a few times. The chain couples TRBV5-1 to TRBJ1-1; possible D gene TRBD1, 5 bases. In germline, CDR1 is SGHRS, CDR2 YFSETQ. This CDR3 contains 13 residues. V was shortened by 0 bases and J by 7 bases, with 10 bases between the two germline ends. Written as DNA, the CDR3 is TGCGCCAGCAGCTTGGCCTTTGGGGGTGAAGCTTTCTTT. It specifies CASSLAFGGEAFF.

The gene calls are TRBV5-1 and TRBJ2-1; D gene unclear. CDR1 is SGHRS, CDR2 YFSETQ, per germline. The CDR3 totals 13 residues. The V gene lost 2 bases and the J gene lost 5 bases, with 8 bases spanning the gap. For the CDR3, the DNA is TGCGCCAGCAGCTTTTCAGACGACAATGAGCAGTTCTTC. Its translation: CASSFSDDNEQFF.